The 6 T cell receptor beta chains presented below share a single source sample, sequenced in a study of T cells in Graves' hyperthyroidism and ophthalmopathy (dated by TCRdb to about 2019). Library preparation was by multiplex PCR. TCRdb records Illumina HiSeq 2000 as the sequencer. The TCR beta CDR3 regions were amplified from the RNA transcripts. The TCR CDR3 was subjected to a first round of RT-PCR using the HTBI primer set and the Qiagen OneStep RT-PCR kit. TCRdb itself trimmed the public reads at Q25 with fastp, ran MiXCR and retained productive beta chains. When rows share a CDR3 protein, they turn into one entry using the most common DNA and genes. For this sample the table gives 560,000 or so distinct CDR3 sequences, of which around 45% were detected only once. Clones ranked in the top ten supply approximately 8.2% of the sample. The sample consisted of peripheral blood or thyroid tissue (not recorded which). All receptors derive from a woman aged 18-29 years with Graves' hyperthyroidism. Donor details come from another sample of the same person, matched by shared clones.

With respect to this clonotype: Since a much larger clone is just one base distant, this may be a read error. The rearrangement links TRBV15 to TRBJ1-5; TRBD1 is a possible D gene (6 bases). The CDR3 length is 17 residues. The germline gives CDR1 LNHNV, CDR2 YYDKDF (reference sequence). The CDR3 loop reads CATSGDHGGLGNQPQHF. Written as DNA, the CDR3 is TGTGCCACCAGCGGAGATCACGGGGGCTTGGGCAATCAGCCCCAGCATTTT.

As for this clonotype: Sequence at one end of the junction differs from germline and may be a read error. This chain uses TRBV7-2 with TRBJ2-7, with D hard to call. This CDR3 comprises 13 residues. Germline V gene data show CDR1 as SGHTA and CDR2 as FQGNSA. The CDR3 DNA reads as TGTGCCAGCGGCTTAGGTGGCTCCGACGAGCAGTACTTC. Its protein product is CASGLGGSDEQYF.

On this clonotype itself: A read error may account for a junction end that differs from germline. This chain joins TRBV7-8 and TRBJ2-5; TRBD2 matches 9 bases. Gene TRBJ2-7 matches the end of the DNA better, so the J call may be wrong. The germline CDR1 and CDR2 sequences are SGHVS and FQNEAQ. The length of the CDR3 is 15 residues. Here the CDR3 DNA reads TGCGCCAGCAGCCAAACGGGCGGGAGGGCCGGCGAGCAGTACTTC. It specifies CASSQTGGRAGEQYF.

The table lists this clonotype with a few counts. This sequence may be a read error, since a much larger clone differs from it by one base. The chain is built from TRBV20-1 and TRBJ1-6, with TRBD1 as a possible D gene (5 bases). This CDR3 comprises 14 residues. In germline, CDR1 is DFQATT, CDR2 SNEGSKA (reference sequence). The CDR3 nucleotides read TGCAATGCTAGGCGCGGGGCTGAAAATTCACCCCTCCACTTT. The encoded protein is CNARRGAENSPLHF.

The CDR3 spells CASADRWGGYTF. The CDR3 nucleotides read TGTGCCAGCGCAGACAGGTGGGGTGGCTACACCTTC. This chain links TRBV12-3 or TRBV12-4 with TRBJ1-2; weak D call: TRBD1 (6 bases). Trimming removed 8 bases from V and 7 bases from J, with 14 bases in between. CDR3 length equals 12 residues.

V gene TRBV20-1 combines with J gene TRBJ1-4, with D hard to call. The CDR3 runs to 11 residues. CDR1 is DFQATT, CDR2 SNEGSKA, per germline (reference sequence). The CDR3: CSATHYEKLFF. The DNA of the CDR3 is TGCAGCGCAACCCACTATGAAAAACTGTTTTTT.